Listed below are T cell receptor beta chains from one sample, sequenced in a study of CD8 T cells in Susac syndrome. One entry per CDR3 protein results from TCRdb running MiXCR on the immunoSEQ multiplex PCR reads. This table has about 120,000 distinct CDR3 sequences, around 94% appearing once. The sequencing input was CD8+ T cells from PBMCs. These receptor sequences come from a human donor with Susac syndrome. The CDR3 runs from the conserved cysteine through the conserved F or W. A D gene is named only where the DNA matches it firmly. Rows may omit the clone size; those that give it use once, few, many or a size class.

D gene	V gene	J gene	clone size	CDR3 protein	CDR3 DNA
.	TRBV6-2/TRBV6-3	TRBJ1-1	.	CASSYFSGRAMNTEAFF	TGTGCCAGCAGTTACTTCTCCGGCAGGGCGATGAACACTGAAGCTTTCTTT
.	TRBV15	TRBJ2-7	few	CATSRGYEQYF	TGTGCCACCAGCCGGGGTTACGAGCAGTACTTC
.	TRBV9	TRBJ2-2	.	CASSLEEPNTGELFF	TGTGCCAGCAGCCTAGAGGAACCGAACACCGGGGAGCTGTTTTTT
.	TRBV5-1	TRBJ1-1	once	CAHDGGLRTEAFF	TGCGCTCATGACGGGGGTTTGAGGACTGAAGCTTTCTTT
TRBD1	TRBV4-1	TRBJ1-2	.	CASSQGDRLDGYTF	TGCGCCAGCAGCCAAGGGGACAGGCTTGATGGCTACACCTTC
.	TRBV7-2	TRBJ2-1	.	CASSFGVNEQFF	TGTGCCAGCAGCTTTGGTGTCAATGAGCAGTTCTTC
.	TRBV5-6	TRBJ2-5	.	CASSSRQIQETQYF	TGTGCCAGCAGCTCCCGACAGATCCAAGAGACCCAGTACTTC
.	TRBV19	TRBJ1-2	.	CASVDRYAYGYTF	TGTGCCAGTGTTGACAGATATGCCTATGGCTACACCTTC
TRBD2	TRBV9	TRBJ2-1	.	CASSTRVSGDAYNEQFF	TGTGCCAGCAGCACCCGGGTTAGCGGGGATGCGTACAATGAGCAGTTCTTC
.	TRBV14	TRBJ2-3	.	CASSQDEVQRRADTQYF	TGTGCCAGCAGCCAAGATGAAGTTCAACGAAGGGCAGATACGCAGTATTTT
.	TRBV4-1	TRBJ2-5	.	CASSQIMGETQYF	TGCGCCAGCAGCCAAATAATGGGAGAGACCCAGTACTTC
.	TRBV14	TRBJ1-1	.	CASSQSRHLNTEAFF	TGTGCCAGCAGCCAATCGCGTCACCTGAACACTGAAGCTTTCTTT
TRBD1	TRBV9	TRBJ1-1	.	CASSVVMTGDTEAFF	TGTGCCAGCAGCGTAGTAATGACAGGGGACACTGAAGCTTTCTTT
.	TRBV15	TRBJ2-4	.	CATSGEGPGVNIQYF	TGTGCCACCAGCGGAGAGGGTCCAGGGGTCAACATTCAGTACTTC
TRBD2	TRBV13	TRBJ2-1	.	CASSLLTSGGASSYNEQFF	TGTGCCAGCAGCTTATTGACTAGCGGGGGGGCCAGCTCCTACAATGAGCAGTTCTTC
.	TRBV12-3/TRBV12-4	TRBJ2-2	.	CASSFSGRYVF	TGTGCCAGCAGTTTCTCCGGGCGTTATGTTTTT
.	TRBV5-1	TRBJ1-2	.	CASSATGAYGYTF	TGCGCCAGCAGCGCGACAGGCGCCTATGGCTACACCTTC
.	TRBV7-9	TRBJ2-7	.	CASSVEYEQYF	TGTGCCAGCAGCGTCGAATACGAGCAGTACTTC
.	TRBV13	TRBJ2-2	.	CASSWRSLASTGELFF	TGTGCCAGCAGCTGGCGCAGTCTGGCGTCCACCGGGGAGCTGTTTTTT
.	TRBV4-1	TRBJ1-2	.	CASSHRSGGDLYGYTF	TGCGCCAGCAGTCATAGGAGCGGGGGCGATCTTTATGGCTACACCTTC
TRBD1	TRBV27	TRBJ2-7	once	CASSRDRDIEQYF	TGTGCCAGCAGTCGAGACAGGGACATCGAGCAGTACTTC
.	TRBV19	TRBJ1-5	.	CANSNRSGAPQHF	TGTGCCAATAGTAACCGATCAGGGGCGCCCCAGCATTTT
.	TRBV29-1	TRBJ2-4	.	CSVEEGIGNIQYF	TGCAGCGTTGAGGAAGGGATTGGGAACATTCAGTACTTC
.	TRBV25-1	TRBJ2-1	.	CASSESYLEFF	TGTGCCAGCAGTGAATCATATTTGGAGTTCTTC
.	TRBV9	TRBJ2-7	.	CASSAQGGEQYF	TGTGCCAGCAGCGCACAGGGAGGCGAGCAGTACTTC
.	TRBV27	TRBJ2-6	.	CASTTRDGMEGANVLTF	TGTGCCAGCACCACCCGGGACGGGATGGAAGGGGCCAACGTCCTGACTTTC
.	TRBV28	TRBJ2-7	.	CASSSPRSYEQYF	TGTGCCAGCAGTTCTCCCCGCTCCTACGAGCAGTACTTC
.	TRBV19	TRBJ2-7	.	CASSIVQGTYEQYF	TGTGCCAGTAGTATAGTGCAAGGCACCTACGAGCAGTACTTC
.	TRBV7-9	TRBJ2-1	.	CASTPREDNEQFF	TGTGCCAGCACCCCCAGGGAAGACAATGAGCAGTTCTTC
.	TRBV5-4	TRBJ1-2	.	CASSSGVVYGYTF	TGTGCCAGCAGCTCAGGGGTTGTCTATGGCTACACCTTC
.	TRBV4-1	TRBJ1-5	.	CASSQGGEGQPQHF	TGCGCCAGCAGCCAGGGGGGAGAAGGACAGCCCCAGCATTTT
.	TRBV7-9	TRBJ1-1	.	CASSSLDGNTEAFF	TGTGCCAGCAGCTCCCTGGACGGAAACACTGAAGCTTTCTTT
TRBD1	TRBV6-5	TRBJ1-6	.	CASSTSTGSGSPLHF	TGTGCCAGCAGTACCTCGACAGGGTCCGGTTCACCCCTCCACTTT
TRBD2	TRBV4-2	TRBJ2-1	.	CASSQDYSSGGANEQFF	TGTGCCAGCAGCCAAGATTATTCTAGCGGGGGGGCCAATGAGCAGTTCTTC
.	TRBV6-4	TRBJ2-2	.	CASSDEYTGELFF	TGTGCCAGCAGTGACGAGTACACCGGGGAGCTGTTTTTT
.	TRBV5-8	TRBJ1-3	.	CASRSGTHSGNTIYF	TGTGCCAGCAGAAGCGGGACGCACTCTGGAAACACCATATATTTT
.	TRBV11-2	TRBJ1-3	.	CASSHWPPPDLRDTIYF	TGTGCCAGCAGCCATTGGCCACCGCCGGACCTTCGGGACACCATATATTTT
TRBD2	TRBV29-1	TRBJ2-7	.	CSGSTGRGYEQYF	TGCAGCGGCTCAACGGGGAGGGGATACGAGCAGTACTTC
TRBD1	TRBV20-1	TRBJ2-7	.	CSALRLGDRVYEQYF	TGCAGTGCCCTTCGCCTGGGAGACAGGGTCTACGAGCAGTACTTC
.	TRBV23-1	TRBJ2-3	once	CASSPTGQDWDYYTQYF	TGCGCCAGCAGTCCCACGGGTCAGGACTGGGATTATTATACGCAGTATTTT
.	TRBV6-2/TRBV6-3	TRBJ2-5	.	CASSYSIYRGETQYF	TGTGCCAGCAGTTACTCGATTTATCGGGGAGAGACCCAGTACTTC